This T cell receptor (beta chain) was observed in a study of shared T cell receptors in the human thymus. Sequencing was performed with immunoSEQ multiplex PCR; in TCRdb, only in-frame clones are kept and a portion is missing. The table has about 660,000 clones, more than 75% seen once. CDR1 is MDHEN, CDR2 SYDVKM, per germline. The V end lost 5 bases, the J end lost 0 bases, and 12 bases lay between the germline ends. There are 15 residues in the CDR3. The sample was also linked to a second study, of human thymus T cells.

The specimen was thymocytes. The rearrangement joins TRBV28 to TRBJ2-3; no reliable D call. The receptor was derived from a boy under two years old with a congenital heart defect. CDR3 protein: CASSPFETSTDTQYF. CDR3 coding DNA: TGTGCCAGCAGTCCCTTTGAAACTAGCACAGATACGCAGTATTTT. The variable domain in full, completed from reference TRBV28 and TRBJ2-3, reads DVKVTQSSRYLVKRTGEKVFLECVQDMDHENMFWYRQDPGLGLRLIYFSYDVKMKEKGDIPEGYSVSREKKERFSLILESASTNQTSMYLCASSPFETSTDTQYFGPGTRLTVL.